Sequencing of this TCR beta chain was carried out in a study of radiotherapy plus CTLA-4 blockade in lung cancer. On the study more broadly: Disease control was achieved by over 30% of patients, and objective responses by 18%.

Study-wide findings and caveats: Peripheral blood showed expansion of tumor-derived TCR clones after radiotherapy and ipilimumab.

The table came from immunoSEQ multiplex PCR; TCRdb's copy has only in-frame clones and leaves some out. The profile shows some 110,000 clones, approximately 80% of them singletons. This clone was counted once. Its antigen is not identified. The study treated chemo-refractory metastatic non-small-cell lung cancer patients with focal radiation plus ipilimumab CTLA-4 blockade. The length of the CDR3 is 16 residues. CDR1 and CDR2 (germline): MDHEN, SYDVKM. With V trimmed by 1 base and J by 2 bases, 4 bases remained unmatched. The clonotype comes from a human donor with non-small cell lung cancer who had a partial response to radiotherapy plus ipilimumab. Sequencing used peripheral blood, obtained from a patient treated with radiotherapy plus ipilimumab. This chain uses TRBV28 with TRBJ2-1; the match to TRBD2 covers 8 bases. CDR3 region: CASSLSGLAAYNEQFF. CDR3 DNA: TGTGCCAGCAGTTTATCTGGACTAGCTGCCTACAATGAGCAGTTCTTC.